Sequencing of this T cell receptor (beta chain) was carried out in a study of metastatic and nonmetastatic thyroid tumors. At least ten counts were recorded for this clone. All patients were untreated before thyroid surgery. This CDR3 has 15 residues. CDR1 and CDR2 (germline): SEHNR, FQNEAQ (reference sequence). V was pared by 5 bases and J by 4 bases, with 9 bases of the junction left unmatched. TCRdb redid the clone calls on the PCR reads using MiXCR. The repertoire holds about 16,000 clones, with less than 30% as singletons. Sequencing was done on a sample of adjacent normal tissue. V and J are TRBV7-9 and TRBJ2-3; 7 bases map to TRBD2. The TCR sequence derives from a female donor with papillary thyroid cancer or a benign thyroid nodule (not recorded which). Some clones in this sample may be carry-over from other donors' samples. In DNA form, the CDR3 reads TGTGCCAGCAGCCCCGTGGCGGGAGAATCAGATACGCAGTATTTT. It yields the protein CASSPVAGESDTQYF.